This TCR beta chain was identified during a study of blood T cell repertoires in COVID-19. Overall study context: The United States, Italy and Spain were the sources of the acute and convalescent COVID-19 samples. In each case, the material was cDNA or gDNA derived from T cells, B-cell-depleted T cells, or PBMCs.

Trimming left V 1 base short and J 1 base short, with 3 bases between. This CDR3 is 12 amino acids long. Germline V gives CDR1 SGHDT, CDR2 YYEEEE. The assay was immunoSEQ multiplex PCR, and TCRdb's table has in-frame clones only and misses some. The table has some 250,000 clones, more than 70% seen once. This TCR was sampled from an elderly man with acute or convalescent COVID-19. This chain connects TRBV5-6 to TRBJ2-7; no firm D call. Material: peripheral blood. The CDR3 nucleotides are TGTGCCAGCAGCTTGCGTTCCTACGAGCAGTACTTC. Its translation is CASSLRSYEQYF.